What follows are 18 T cell receptor beta chains derived from one specimen sequenced in a study of T-cell reconstitution after alpha-beta-depleted transplantation in children. Unique molecular identifiers featured in how the TCRbeta library was prepared. TCRdb fed the PCR reads into MiXCR, producing one record per CDR3 protein. The data hold under 300,000 distinct CDR3 sequences, with approximately 10% observed a single time. The sequences come from peripheral blood, collected 180 days after TCRalphabeta/CD19-depleted stem cell transplant. The receptors stem from a male patient between 2 and 15 years old who had a stem cell transplant for chronic granulomatous disease, so the T cells may come from the graft donor.

Ten or more counts support this clonotype. The CDR3 DNA reads TGCAGCGTCCCCTTCCCCTTTAGGGAGACTGAAGCTTTCTTT. Its translation is CSVPFPFRETEAFF. The chain employs TRBV29-1 and TRBJ1-1; D is unclear. Trimming cost V 6 bases and J 5 bases, with 19 bases left between them. The CDR3 loop spans 14 amino acids. Germline loops: CDR1 SQVTM, CDR2 ANQGSEA. Full variable domain (outside the CDR3, taken from reference TRBV29-1 and TRBJ1-1): SAVISQKPSRDICQRGTSLTIQCQVDSQVTMMFWYRQQPGQSLTLIATANQGSEATYESGFVIDKFPISRPNLTFSTLTVSNMSPEDSSIYLCSVPFPFRETEAFFGQGTRLTVV.

This clonotype was seen many times. This rearrangement joins TRBV6-1 to TRBJ1-1, with D maybe TRBD1 (6 bases). Germline loops: CDR1 MNHNS, CDR2 SASEGT. This CDR3 comprises 15 residues. The CDR3 region has the DNA TGTACTCACTCCCTCCGGGACACCTCGAACACTGAAGCTTTCTTT. It codes for CTHSLRDTSNTEAFF.

This clonotype appeared a few times. The V and J genes are TRBV12-3 or TRBV12-4 and TRBJ2-2; 7 bases are a match to TRBD1. Germline trimming cut 6 bases from V and 4 bases from J; bases unmatched to any gene: 11. The CDR3 totals 16 residues. The CDR3 bases are TGTGCCAGCAGCAGCACTTCGGCAGGGGGCACCGGGGAGCTGTTTTTT. It is translated as CASSSTSAGGTGELFF.

This clonotype was observed many times. The chain carries TRBV12-3 or TRBV12-4 and TRBJ2-3; D ambiguous. This CDR3 contains 14 residues. Trimming shortened V by 1 base and J by 8 bases, and 13 bases separated the two germline ends. The CDR3 protein is CASSLGAPPGTQYF. The CDR3 DNA reads TGTGCCAGCAGTTTAGGAGCCCCGCCAGGTACGCAGTATTTT.

This clonotype was seen ten or more times. This sequence joins TRBV12-3 or TRBV12-4 and TRBJ2-3; no clear D. V was cut by 6 bases and J by 6 bases, with 13 bases left in between. The CDR3 loop spans 13 amino acids. The DNA of the CDR3 is TGTGCCAGCAGGCTCTCCAACGCGGATACGCAGTATTTT. Its translation: CASRLSNADTQYF.

There are many counts of this clonotype. Here the CDR3 reads CSAGQASTEAFF. CDR3 nucleotides: TGCAGTGCCGGACAGGCGAGCACTGAAGCTTTCTTT. The chain recombines TRBV20-1 with TRBJ1-1; 7 bases line up with TRBD1. Germline V gene sequence: CDR1 DFQATT, CDR2 SNEGSKA (reference sequence). V was clipped by 6 bases and J by 4 bases; unmatched bases: 5. This CDR3 contains 12 residues.

In its sample, this clonotype was seen many times. The chain combines TRBV9 with TRBJ1-2, with D perhaps TRBD1 (5 bases). Germline loops: CDR1 SGDLS, CDR2 YYNGEE. This CDR3 is built from 15 residues. V lost 6 bases and J lost 0, with 15 bases in between. The CDR3, as DNA: TGTGCCAGCACCTCGGGACCCATCTCTAACTATGGCTACACCTTC. It encodes CASTSGPISNYGYTF.

This clonotype was observed once. This could be a read error, since a much larger clone is one nucleotide away. The chain couples TRBV28 to TRBJ2-1; 9 nucleotides agree with TRBD1. The CDR3 loop spans 15 amino acids. Trimming cost V 6 bases and J 8 bases; bases outside gene matches: 11. Germline assignment: CDR1 MDHEN and CDR2 SYDVKM. The CDR3 loop is CASRLGDRVIDEQFF. The CDR3 nucleotides are TGTGCCAGCAGGCTGGGGGACAGGGTAATCGATGAGCAGTTCTTC.

This clonotype has a count of ten or more. V usage is TRBV11-2 and J usage is TRBJ2-7; no firm D call. The CDR3 is 15 amino acids. Looked up from germline, CDR1 is SGHAT and CDR2 is FQNNGV. The germline V and J ends were trimmed by 5 bases and 4 bases, with 18 bases remaining between them. CDR3 sequence (DNA): TGTGCCAGCAGCCTCAATCGCATAGGGAATTACGAGCAGTACTTC. Translated: CASSLNRIGNYEQYF.

This sequence joins TRBV3-1 and TRBJ2-1; 8 bases map to TRBD2. The CDR3 length is 16 residues. Germline V lookup: CDR1 LGHDT, CDR2 YNNKEL (reference sequence). J was trimmed by 3 bases and V by 11 bases; bases with no gene match: 15. CDR3 residues: CACCQAGGAVYNEQFF. CDR3 DNA: TGTGCCTGCTGCCAAGCCGGGGGGGCCGTCTACAATGAGCAGTTCTTC.

This clonotype was detected many times. The genes are TRBV3-1 and TRBJ1-6; unclear D gene. V was shortened by 9 bases and J by 6 bases, with 15 bases between the two germline ends. Germline values: CDR1 LGHDT, CDR2 YNNKEL (reference sequence). The CDR3 contains 14 residues. CDR3 amino acids: CASTLKGVNSPLHF. DNA of the CDR3: TGTGCCAGTACCTTGAAGGGCGTTAATTCACCCCTCCACTTT.

This clonotype was observed many times. The J gene is TRBJ2-7, the V gene TRBV20-1; 8 positions agree with TRBD1. The length of the CDR3 is 12 residues. V lost 6 bases to trimming and J lost 5 bases; unmatched junction nucleotides: 6. Germline assignment: CDR1 DFQATT and CDR2 SNEGSKA (reference sequence). The CDR3 sequence: CSARTGKNEQYF. In DNA, the CDR3 is TGCAGTGCAAGGACAGGGAAGAACGAGCAGTACTTC.

Regarding this clonotype: This could be a read error, since a much larger clone is one nucleotide away. V is TRBV28 and J is TRBJ2-7; perhaps D is TRBD1 or TRBD2 (5 bases each). CDR3 length equals 14 residues. CDR1 is MDHEN, CDR2 SYDVKM, per germline. The CDR3 DNA is TGTGCCAGCAGTTTATTGGGGATGGGACCCGAGCAGAACTTC. Protein sequence: CASSLLGMGPEQNF.

This clonotype was detected ten times or more. The chain is built from TRBV29-1 and TRBJ2-1; TRBD2 matches at 8 bases. The V gene's germline CDR1 is SQVTM and CDR2 ANQGSEA. This CDR3 has 13 amino acids. V was clipped by 7 bases and J by 5 bases; unmatched bases: 7. As DNA, the CDR3 is TGCAGCGCCGGACTAGCAGTAAACAATGAGCAGTTCTTC. It encodes CSAGLAVNNEQFF.

Note on this clonotype: A read error may explain this, as a much larger clone is one base away. CDR3 DNA sequence: TGCACCGTTGAATCTAGCGGGTCCTACAATGAGCAGTTCTTC. This gives the protein CTVESSGSYNEQFF. The chain joins TRBV29-1 to TRBJ2-1, with 8 nucleotides matching TRBD2. The CDR3 loop spans 14 amino acids. The germline CDR1 and CDR2 sequences are SQVTM and ANQGSEA.

This clonotype appeared many times. The chain combines TRBV20-1 with TRBJ2-3; TRBD2 aligns across 10 bases. V shed 7 bases and J 0 bases; nucleotides not matched to a gene: 10. The CDR3 length is 16 residues. Germline values: CDR1 DFQATT, CDR2 SNEGSKA (reference sequence). The CDR3 loop reads CSDHSLAGASTDTQYF. CDR3 DNA: TGCAGTGACCATAGCCTAGCGGGGGCTAGCACAGATACGCAGTATTTT.

Many counts were recorded for this clonotype. The V and J genes are TRBV29-1 and TRBJ1-2; no clear D gene. V was clipped by 4 bases and J by 8 bases, with 11 bases between them. The V gene's germline CDR1 is SQVTM and CDR2 ANQGSEA. The CDR3 spans 11 residues. In nucleotides, the CDR3 is TGCAGCGTTGTGGGTTTGGAAGGCTACACCTTC. Translating it yields CSVVGLEGYTF.

Remarks on this clonotype: A much bigger clone sits one base away, suggesting this may be a read error. This chain connects TRBV12-3 or TRBV12-4 to TRBJ2-1; D is possibly TRBD1 or TRBD2 (6 bases each). V shed 7 bases and J shed 3 bases, with 19 bases lying between them. The CDR3 is made up of 16 amino acids. The CDR3 region has the DNA TGTGCCAGCAATAAGGGGGGACTTGCGGACTACAATGAGCAGTTCTTC. Translated, it gives CASNKGGLADYNEQFF.